These T cell receptor beta chains were read from a single sample in a study of T-cell memory formation after mild COVID-19. TCRdb reprocessed the 5' RACE reads via MiXCR and lists one record per CDR3 protein. The repertoire includes about 240,000 distinct CDR3 sequences, 7.5% to 10% of them detected once, and around 23% sits in the top ten. Sample: PBMCs or a T cell subset sorted from them (not recorded which). The receptors shown here come from a man younger than 30 who had mild COVID-19 (a few samples of this study predate the infection). Cell type and time point are not known. CDR3s include the opening cysteine and the closing phenylalanine or tryptophan. D genes are given only for firm matches. Clone size is shown for a subset of rows, as once, few, many or a class of expanded clone.

cdr3_length: 18; clone_size: .; v_call: TRBV7-9; j_call: TRBJ2-2; d_call: TRBD1; cdr3_nt: TGTGCCAGCAGCTCTACGAGCGTCAGGGGGTGGAACACCGGGGAGCTGTTTTTT; cdr3_aa: CASSSTSVRGWNTGELFF
cdr3_length: 13; clone_size: .; v_call: TRBV11-2; j_call: TRBJ1-2; d_call: .; cdr3_nt: TGTGCCAGCGGCTTCCCTCGGTTCAATGGCTACACCTTC; cdr3_aa: CASGFPRFNGYTF
cdr3_length: 14; clone_size: .; v_call: TRBV7-2; j_call: TRBJ2-1; d_call: .; cdr3_nt: TGTGCCAGCAGCGTTACGACAGATAACAATGAGCAGTTCTTC; cdr3_aa: CASSVTTDNNEQFF
cdr3_length: 12; clone_size: few; v_call: TRBV5-5; j_call: TRBJ1-3; d_call: .; cdr3_nt: TGTGCCAGCAGCTTAGTTCGGAACACCATATATTTT; cdr3_aa: CASSLVRNTIYF
cdr3_length: 13; clone_size: .; v_call: TRBV20-1; j_call: TRBJ1-5; d_call: .; cdr3_nt: TGCAGTGCTAGGGATGGAAGCAATCAGCCCCAGCATTTT; cdr3_aa: CSARDGSNQPQHF
cdr3_length: 15; clone_size: .; v_call: TRBV10-3; j_call: TRBJ1-1; d_call: TRBD1; cdr3_nt: TGTGCCATCAGTATGGGACAGGGTGGGGACACTGAAGCTTTCTTT; cdr3_aa: CAISMGQGGDTEAFF
cdr3_length: 17; clone_size: many; v_call: TRBV20-1; j_call: TRBJ2-5; d_call: TRBD2; cdr3_nt: TGCAGTGCTAGCCCAGCGGGGGCCGCCTTAACACAAGAGACCCAGTACTTC; cdr3_aa: CSASPAGAALTQETQYF
cdr3_length: 14; clone_size: .; v_call: TRBV4-3; j_call: TRBJ1-1; d_call: .; cdr3_nt: TGCGCCAGCAGCCAAGTAGTCCTGAACACTGAAGCTTTCTTT; cdr3_aa: CASSQVVLNTEAFF
cdr3_length: 14; clone_size: many; v_call: TRBV5-1; j_call: TRBJ2-7; d_call: .; cdr3_nt: TGCGCCAGCAGAATGGTCCCGGGGGCTTACGAGCAGTACTTC; cdr3_aa: CASRMVPGAYEQYF
cdr3_length: 16; clone_size: .; v_call: TRBV7-9; j_call: TRBJ1-1; d_call: .; cdr3_nt: TGTGCCAGCAGCTCCCCGGGGGGATTCATGAACACTGAAGCTTTCTTT; cdr3_aa: CASSSPGGFMNTEAFF
cdr3_length: 16; clone_size: .; v_call: TRBV7-6; j_call: TRBJ2-2; d_call: TRBD2; cdr3_nt: TGTGCCAGCAGCGTGACTAGCGGGGGTGTTACCGGGGAGCTGTTTTTT; cdr3_aa: CASSVTSGGVTGELFF
cdr3_length: 14; clone_size: .; v_call: TRBV3-1; j_call: TRBJ2-1; d_call: .; cdr3_nt: TGTGCCAGCAGCCAAGTCGCCCTAGCTGGTGAGCAGTTCTTC; cdr3_aa: CASSQVALAGEQFF
cdr3_length: 18; clone_size: .; v_call: TRBV7-2; j_call: TRBJ2-3; d_call: TRBD1; cdr3_nt: TGTGCCAGCAGTCGACAGGGAAGGTTATCAACTAGCACAGATACGCAGTATTTT; cdr3_aa: CASSRQGRLSTSTDTQYF
cdr3_length: 12; clone_size: few; v_call: TRBV12-3/TRBV12-4; j_call: TRBJ1-1; d_call: .; cdr3_nt: TGTGCCAGCAGTTTCTTCCCAGCTGAAGCTTTCTTT; cdr3_aa: CASSFFPAEAFF
cdr3_length: 11; clone_size: .; v_call: TRBV5-1; j_call: TRBJ1-1; d_call: .; cdr3_nt: TGCGCCAGCAGCGGCGGGAATGAAGCTTTCTTT; cdr3_aa: CASSGGNEAFF
cdr3_length: 16; clone_size: few; v_call: TRBV10-1; j_call: TRBJ2-3; d_call: TRBD1; cdr3_nt: TGCGCCAGCAGTGACGTGGGGGACAGGGATCCCGATACGCAGTATTTT; cdr3_aa: CASSDVGDRDPDTQYF
cdr3_length: 13; clone_size: .; v_call: TRBV28; j_call: TRBJ1-5; d_call: .; cdr3_nt: TGTGCCAGCAGAATAGCCCTCAATCAGCCCCAGCATTTT; cdr3_aa: CASRIALNQPQHF
cdr3_length: 12; clone_size: .; v_call: TRBV12-3/TRBV12-4; j_call: TRBJ1-1; d_call: .; cdr3_nt: TGTGCCAGCAGCATGGTGAACACTGAAGCTTTCTTT; cdr3_aa: CASSMVNTEAFF
cdr3_length: 15; clone_size: .; v_call: TRBV11-2; j_call: TRBJ1-1; d_call: .; cdr3_nt: TGTGCCAGCAGCTTAGCTCACCTCCTGAACACTGAAGCTTTCTTT; cdr3_aa: CASSLAHLLNTEAFF
cdr3_length: 12; clone_size: once; v_call: TRBV20-1; j_call: TRBJ2-3; d_call: .; cdr3_nt: TGCAGTGCCTGGCTAAACACAGATACGCAGTATTTT; cdr3_aa: CSAWLNTDTQYF
cdr3_length: 14; clone_size: few; v_call: TRBV7-9; j_call: TRBJ2-1; d_call: .; cdr3_nt: TGTGCCAGCAGCTTAGGAGGGGGAGGCGATGAGCAGTTCTTC; cdr3_aa: CASSLGGGGDEQFF
cdr3_length: 15; clone_size: few; v_call: TRBV24-1; j_call: TRBJ2-3; d_call: TRBD1; cdr3_nt: TGTGCCACCAGTGATTCGGGGACAGACCCAGATACGCAGTATTTT; cdr3_aa: CATSDSGTDPDTQYF
cdr3_length: 17; clone_size: .; v_call: TRBV7-9; j_call: TRBJ2-5; d_call: .; cdr3_nt: TGTGCCAGCAGCTTCTGGATTTCGACCTCCGAGCAAGAGACCCAGTACTTC; cdr3_aa: CASSFWISTSEQETQYF
cdr3_length: 16; clone_size: .; v_call: TRBV24-1; j_call: TRBJ2-3; d_call: TRBD2; cdr3_nt: TGTGCCACCAGTGATTCGACAGCGGGGGGCACAGATACGCAGTATTTT; cdr3_aa: CATSDSTAGGTDTQYF
cdr3_length: 16; clone_size: .; v_call: TRBV4-2; j_call: TRBJ2-1; d_call: .; cdr3_nt: TGTGCCAGCAGCCAAGATTTCAGGGCGCGAGGCAATGAGCAGTTCTTC; cdr3_aa: CASSQDFRARGNEQFF
cdr3_length: 21; clone_size: many; v_call: TRBV4-1; j_call: TRBJ1-4; d_call: .; cdr3_nt: TGCGCCAGCAGCCAATTAGGTTTGCTTCGAGGACAGAGACCAACTAATGAAAAACTGTTTTTT; cdr3_aa: CASSQLGLLRGQRPTNEKLFF
cdr3_length: 13; clone_size: few; v_call: TRBV5-1; j_call: TRBJ2-2; d_call: .; cdr3_nt: TGCGCCAGCAGCTTGGACCGACCTGGGGGGCTGTTTTTT; cdr3_aa: CASSLDRPGGLFF
cdr3_length: 15; clone_size: few; v_call: TRBV6-6; j_call: TRBJ2-1; d_call: TRBD1; cdr3_nt: TGTGCCAGCAGTTACGACGGACAGGGTTTATATGAGCAGTTCTTC; cdr3_aa: CASSYDGQGLYEQFF
cdr3_length: 15; clone_size: .; v_call: TRBV4-1; j_call: TRBJ2-5; d_call: .; cdr3_nt: TGCGCCAGCAGCCAAGTCGTGGGAAACCAAGAGACCCAGTACTTC; cdr3_aa: CASSQVVGNQETQYF
cdr3_length: 14; clone_size: few; v_call: TRBV20-1; j_call: TRBJ1-1; d_call: .; cdr3_nt: TGCAGTGCTAGCCCCCTGACAGGGAACACTGAAGCTTTCTTT; cdr3_aa: CSASPLTGNTEAFF
cdr3_length: 16; clone_size: few; v_call: TRBV6-5; j_call: TRBJ1-6; d_call: TRBD1; cdr3_nt: TGTGCCAGCACTCAACTACAGGGGATCAAGAATTCACCCCTCCACTTT; cdr3_aa: CASTQLQGIKNSPLHF
cdr3_length: 13; clone_size: .; v_call: TRBV29-1; j_call: TRBJ2-5; d_call: .; cdr3_nt: TGCAGCGTTGAAGACACAGGGTTGGAGACCCAGTACTTC; cdr3_aa: CSVEDTGLETQYF
cdr3_length: 14; clone_size: few; v_call: TRBV12-3/TRBV12-4; j_call: TRBJ2-7; d_call: .; cdr3_nt: TGTGCCAGCAGTTTAAATTCCAGGCTCTACGAGCAGTACTTC; cdr3_aa: CASSLNSRLYEQYF
cdr3_length: 14; clone_size: .; v_call: TRBV29-1; j_call: TRBJ2-7; d_call: TRBD1; cdr3_nt: TGCAGCGTTGAAGCAGGACAGGAGGACTACGAGCAGTACTTC; cdr3_aa: CSVEAGQEDYEQYF
cdr3_length: 14; clone_size: many; v_call: TRBV5-5; j_call: TRBJ1-5; d_call: .; cdr3_nt: TGTGCCAGCAGCTTGGAAAGCTCGGGAGGGCCCCAGCATTTT; cdr3_aa: CASSLESSGGPQHF